This T cell receptor beta chain came from a study of blood T cell repertoires in COVID-19 (dated by TCRdb to 2018 to 2021). Regarding the study in general: Collaborator samples came from the United States, Italy and Spain and covered acute and convalescent phases of COVID-19. The material from the prospective study consisted of cDNA or gDNA derived from T cells, B-cell-depleted T cells, or PBMCs. Deeply sampled blood TCRbeta repertoires from subjects exposed to, actively infected with, or recovered from COVID-19 were included in the dataset. The repertoires were released in a freely available public database intended as a resource for research on the immune response to SARS-CoV-2. Samples were obtained from the ongoing ImmuneRACE study (first 160 participants) and from over 1,000 subjects provided by 6 global collaborators. Sample metadata almost always included a de-identified subject ID, COVID-19 status, age in years and sex. Where available, HLA class I and class II types were taken from metadata supplied by the sample provider and were not determined by assay-based typing. Study-level results and caveats: How much clinical and demographic metadata was included differed by source and by participant, and the metadata was provided uncurated.

Collaborating institutions collected whole blood in K2EDTA tubes following their own protocols. For TCRbeta analysis, collaborators shipped samples as frozen whole blood, isolated PBMCs, or DNA extracted from either of those sample types. TCRbeta CDR3 regions were amplified from genomic DNA using the immunoSEQ Assay, a bias-controlled multiplex PCR. The original methods were these. The number of nucleated cells in each sample was estimated by amplification of reference gene primers within the assay. To quantify the absolute abundance of each unique TCRbeta CDR3 rearrangement, sequence reads were collapsed and filtered. For each sample, productive Simpson clonality was calculated by taking the square root of Simpson's diversity index across productive rearrangements. Held by TCRdb, this immuneACCESS table contains in-frame sequences only and omits some clones. Under half of the omission traces to an unresolved V gene where checked; the cause of the rest is unknown. The V and J calls and clone size were taken over from that table, and D and trimming were inferred from the DNA. In all, the sample holds 310,000 or so clones, and around 86% of those were seen once. The ten largest clones capture 1.5% to 2% of the sample.

As concerns this clone: The antigen it binds to is not known. Base qualities are not recorded, but no much larger clone differs from it by a single base.

Material for sequencing was peripheral blood. The clonotype originates from a woman in her forties or fifties with acute or convalescent COVID-19.

The nucleotide sequence is TGCAGTGCTAGTGACAGGGGGTATTCACCCCTCCACTTT. Its protein product is CSASDRGYSPLHF. The chain is encoded by TRBV20-1 joined to TRBJ1-6, and 9 junctional nucleotides match TRBD1. Reading the germline V gene (reference sequence) gives CDR1 DFQATT and CDR2 SNEGSKA. The CDR3 has 13 amino acids, counting the end cysteine and phenylalanine. This entry keeps only the CDR3 DNA: 39 bases, framed from base 1. After removal of 3 bases from V and 8 bases from J, the junction retains 2 bases not matched to a gene.